One and the same sample provided the 8 T cell receptor beta chains below, sequenced in a study of blood T cells in healthy people across ages. A sample-barcoded 5' primer and a J-beta primer mix were used in a second PCR of about 7 to 11 cycles. TCRdb re-analysed the 5' RACE reads in MiXCR, keeping a single row per CDR3 protein. The data show roughly 2 million distinct CDR3 sequences, with about 49% seen just once and around 2.1% held by the top ten. The source material was blood. The receptor set was obtained from a woman between 35 and 50 years old in good health.

V usage is TRBV20-1 and J usage is TRBJ2-1, with TRBD2 matching 8 bases. V shed 4 bases, J shed 13 bases, and the junction held 15 bases outside the gene matches. The CDR3 is made up of 14 amino acids. Germline loops: CDR1 DFQATT, CDR2 SNEGSKA (reference sequence). The CDR3 region is CSAKFGRGRETQFF. In DNA form, the CDR3 reads TGCAGTGCTAAATTCGGGAGGGGACGGGAGACCCAGTTCTTC.

The chain links TRBV4-1 to TRBJ2-1; 10 nucleotides align to TRBD1. The CDR3 consists of 17 residues. Germline assignment: CDR1 MGHRA and CDR2 YSYEKL. With V trimmed by 0 bases and J by 5 bases, 7 bases remained unmatched. In nucleotides, the CDR3 is TGCGCCAGCAGCCAAGATAGGGAGGGGACAGGGGACAATGAGCAGTTCTTC. It codes for CASSQDREGTGDNEQFF.

The CDR3 loop reads CASTPLWDRSYEQYF. The CDR3 DNA reads as TGTGCCAGCACTCCCCTATGGGACCGATCCTACGAGCAGTACTTC. V gene TRBV28 combines with J gene TRBJ2-7; tentatively, D is TRBD1 or TRBD2 (5 bases each). This CDR3 is 15 amino acids long. V lost 7 bases and J 1 base, leaving 17 bases between the germline ends. Germline-derived CDR1 and CDR2 are MDHEN and SYDVKM.

The chain joins TRBV11-2 to TRBJ1-4; D call uncertain. V shed 4 bases and J shed 10 bases, with 16 bases lying between them. This CDR3 comprises 14 residues. CDR1 and CDR2 from the germline V gene are SGHAT and FQNNGV. In DNA, the CDR3 is TGTGCCAGCAGCTCAGAAGGAGAGGGTCGAAAACTGTTTTTT. Protein: CASSSEGEGRKLFF.

Comments on this clonotype: This may come from a read error, since a much larger clone is one base off. The CDR3 loop is CSVWGHASGSYEQFF. CDR3 coding DNA: TGCAGCGTCTGGGGCCATGCGTCGGGATCCTACGAGCAGTTCTTC. The rearrangement uses TRBV29-1 and TRBJ2-1; TRBD1 or TRBD2 may be the D gene (5 bases each). Germline V gene lookup returns CDR1 SQVTM and CDR2 ANQGSEA. Between the trimmed V and J ends, which lost 6 bases and 10 bases, there was a span of 25 bases. The CDR3 runs to 15 residues.

The rearrangement joins TRBV15 to TRBJ1-5, with D possibly matching TRBD1 (5 bases). Trimming removed 8 bases at V and 4 bases at J, with 15 bases between. The length of the CDR3 is 14 residues. Germline CDR1 reads LNHNV; CDR2 reads YYDKDF (reference sequence). CDR3 loop: CATHRGDGNQPQHF. CDR3 coding DNA: TGTGCCACCCACCGAGGGGATGGGAATCAGCCCCAGCATTTT.

The rearrangement joins TRBV5-1 to TRBJ2-7; D might be TRBD1 or TRBD2, each matching 5 bases. CDR1 and CDR2 (germline): SGHRS, YFSETQ. CDR3 length: 15 amino acids. V was cut by 0 bases and J by 2 bases, with 12 bases left in between. The DNA for the CDR3 is TGCGCCAGCAGCTTGGTAGGGACCGAAGCCTACGAGCAGTACTTC. The encoded protein is CASSLVGTEAYEQYF.

This clonotype appeared a few times. The rearrangement links TRBV15 to TRBJ2-7, with a tentative D call TRBD2 (7 bases). Germline V gene lookup returns CDR1 LNHNV and CDR2 YYDKDF (reference sequence). V lost 7 bases and J lost 6, with 16 bases in between. The CDR3 totals 13 residues. CDR3 loop: CATKRGGVSEQYF. CDR3 in DNA: TGTGCCACCAAGAGAGGGGGGGTATCCGAGCAGTACTTC.